This T cell receptor beta chain was observed in a study of cytomegalovirus exposure and HLA in healthy donors. Of note for this clone: The antigen is unknown.

Donors were drawn from the roughly 110-subject validation cohort, separate from the approximately 620-subject first cohort. Germline assignment: CDR1 SEHNR and CDR2 FQNEAQ (reference sequence). The CDR3 runs 15 residues. The V gene lost 5 bases and the J gene lost 5 bases, with 18 bases spanning the gap. The study, taken as a whole, reports: TCR beta chains numbering some 160 were designated cytomegalovirus-associated. The dataset shows that most TCR sequences were rare, while some public TCRs occurred in many donors. It was confirmed in vitro that a few of the CMV-associated chains were specific for CMV antigens.

The repertoire was sequenced with immunoSEQ multiplex PCR; TCRdb's copy has only in-frame clones and lacks some. The data contain fewer than 150,000 clones, roughly 83% of them singletons. The sample comprised PBMCs. This chain uses TRBV7-9 with TRBJ2-5; the D gene is possibly TRBD1 (5 bases). The TCR originated in a man younger than 35 in good health and CMV-seronegative. The CDR3 spells CASSPEAGQEETQYF. Written as DNA, the CDR3 is TGTGCCAGCAGCCCAGAGGCAGGGCAGGAGGAGACCCAGTACTTC.